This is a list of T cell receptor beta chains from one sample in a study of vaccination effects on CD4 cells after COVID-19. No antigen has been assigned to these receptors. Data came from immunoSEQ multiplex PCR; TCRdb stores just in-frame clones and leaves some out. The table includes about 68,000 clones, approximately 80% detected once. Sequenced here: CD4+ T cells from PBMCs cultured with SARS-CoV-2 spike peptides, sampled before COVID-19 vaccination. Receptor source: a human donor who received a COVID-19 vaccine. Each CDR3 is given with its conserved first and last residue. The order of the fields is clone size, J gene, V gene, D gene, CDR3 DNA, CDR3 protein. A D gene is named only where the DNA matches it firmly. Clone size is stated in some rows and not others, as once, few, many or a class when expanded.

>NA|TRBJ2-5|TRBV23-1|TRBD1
TGCGCCAGCAGGGGACAGCCCCCGCGACGACAAGAGACCCAGTACTTC
CASRGQPPRRQETQYF
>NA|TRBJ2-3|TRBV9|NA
TGTGCCAGCAGCGTAGCACGGATGCCAGGCGATACGCAGTATTTT
CASSVARMPGDTQYF
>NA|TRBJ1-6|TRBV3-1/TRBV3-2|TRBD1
TGTGCCAGCAGCCCGATCCAAAACAGGGGGCAGAATTCACCCCTCCACTTT
CASSPIQNRGQNSPLHF
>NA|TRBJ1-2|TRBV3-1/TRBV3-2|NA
TGTGCCAGCAGCGGGAGGGATTTTTATGGCTACACCTTC
CASSGRDFYGYTF
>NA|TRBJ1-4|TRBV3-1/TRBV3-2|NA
TGTGCCAGCAGCCCGTCGACCGGGACCTCCGGTGAAAAACTGTTTTTT
CASSPSTGTSGEKLFF
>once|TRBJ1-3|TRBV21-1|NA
TGTGCCAGCAGCAGTGGGACCGCAGGTCTGCGAAACACCATATATTTT
CASSSGTAGLRNTIYF
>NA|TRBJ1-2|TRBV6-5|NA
TGTGCCAGCACCTCGGGGCGGGGAAAACTCTATGGCTACACCTTC
CASTSGRGKLYGYTF
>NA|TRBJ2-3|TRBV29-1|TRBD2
TGCAGCGTTGAAGACCTCACCGGGGGGTTCACGCAGTATTTT
CSVEDLTGGFTQYF
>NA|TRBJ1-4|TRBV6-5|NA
TGTGCCAGCAGTCGTCAGGGAGGGGGTGAAAAACTGTTTTTT
CASSRQGGGEKLFF
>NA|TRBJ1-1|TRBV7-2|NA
TGTGCCAGCAGCTTTGGCCAAACTGAAGCTTTCTTT
CASSFGQTEAFF
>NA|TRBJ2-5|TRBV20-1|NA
TGCAGTGCTAGTCCGAGTACCCAACAAGAGACCCAGTACTTC
CSASPSTQQETQYF
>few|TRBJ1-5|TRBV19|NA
TGTGCCAGTAGTATAGAAAGGGGTTCAGGCAATCAGCCCCAGCATTTT
CASSIERGSGNQPQHF
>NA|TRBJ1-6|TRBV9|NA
TGTGCCAGCAGTCGAAGGGACTCCTATAATTCACCCCTCCACTTT
CASSRRDSYNSPLHF
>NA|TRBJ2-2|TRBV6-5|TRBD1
TGTGCCAGCAAGGGACAGGTCGATACCGGGGAGCTGTTTTTT
CASKGQVDTGELFF
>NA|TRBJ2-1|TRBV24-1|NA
TGTGCCACCAGTGGGTCGGCCCCCAATGAGCAGTTCTTC
CATSGSAPNEQFF
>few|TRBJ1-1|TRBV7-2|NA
TGTGCCAGTGGAGGGTCGACTGAAGCTTTCTTT
CASGGSTEAFF
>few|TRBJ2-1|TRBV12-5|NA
TGTGCTAGTGGTAAGGACAGCCTTTACAATGAGCAGTTCTTC
CASGKDSLYNEQFF
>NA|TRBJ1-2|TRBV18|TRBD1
TGTGCCAGCTCACCTAGTGGGACAGCGAGATTCTATGGCTACACCTTC
CASSPSGTARFYGYTF
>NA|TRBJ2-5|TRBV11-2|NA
TGTGCCAGCCGAGGGGGGGAGACCCAGTACTTC
CASRGGETQYF
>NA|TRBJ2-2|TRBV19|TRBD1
TGTGCCACCCCCAGGGGACAGGGGTTCACCGGGGAGCTGTTTTTT
CATPRGQGFTGELFF
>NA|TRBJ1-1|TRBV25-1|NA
TGTGCCAGCCGCCTGGTGGAACTGTCTTTCTTT
CASRLVELSFF
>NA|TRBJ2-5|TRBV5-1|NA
TGCGCCAGCAGCTTGGGCGGCCAAGAGACCCAGTACTTC
CASSLGGQETQYF
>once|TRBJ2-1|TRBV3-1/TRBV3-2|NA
TGTGCCAGCAGCCAAATGCAGGGTTTCTACAATGAGCAGTTCTTC
CASSQMQGFYNEQFF
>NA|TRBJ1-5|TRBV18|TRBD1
TGTGCCAGCTCAGTGGGGACAGGGGGCGATCAGCCCCAGCATTTT
CASSVGTGGDQPQHF
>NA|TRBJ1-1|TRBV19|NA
TGTGCCAGTAGTATAGACCGGGGGCGCAGCACTGAAGCTTTCTTT
CASSIDRGRSTEAFF
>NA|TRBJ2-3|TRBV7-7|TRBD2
TGTGCCAGCAGCTTGGGGGGGTTTGAGACAGATACGCAGTATTTT
CASSLGGFETDTQYF
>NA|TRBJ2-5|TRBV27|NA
TGTGCCAGCAGTCTCTCCCTGACACAAGAGACCCAGTACTTC
CASSLSLTQETQYF